This T cell receptor (beta chain) came from a study of T cells in Graves' hyperthyroidism and ophthalmopathy. Broader study findings: The blood repertoire included most of the expanded thyroid clonotypes above 0.001.

TCR beta CDR3 region amplification was performed from RNA transcripts. TCR CDR3 regions were first amplified by RT-PCR with HTBI primers. TCRdb reanalysed the multiplex PCR reads using MiXCR and keeps one entry per CDR3 protein. The data contain fewer than 900,000 distinct CDR3 sequences, about 15% of them seen just once; the ten biggest clones take up approximately 8%. This clonotype was observed at least ten times. Its antigen is currently unknown. The sequenced sample was blood. The origin of this receptor is a man younger than 35 with Graves' hyperthyroidism.

CDR3 region: CASSSTGGYSPLHF. The DNA of the CDR3 is TGTGCCAGCAGCTCGACAGGGGGTTATTCACCCCTCCACTTT. The V gene is TRBV7-3, the J gene TRBJ1-6; 9 positions match TRBD1. The CDR3 loop spans 14 amino acids. CDR1 is SGHTA and CDR2 is FQGTGA in the germline V gene. Trimming at V came to 4 bases and at J to 8 bases, leaving 3 bases not matched to a gene.